What follows are 5 T cell receptor beta chains derived from one specimen sequenced in a study of immune evolution from preneoplasia to lung adenocarcinoma. Clones were read by immunoSEQ multiplex PCR, and TCRdb kept only the in-frame ones, dropping some. Found here are several thousand clones, about 77% of them singletons; the top ten hold approximately 7.4%. The sequenced sample was FFPE adjacent normal lung tissue. The receptors come from a person aged 65-85 years with lung adenocarcinoma.

This chain joins TRBV30 and TRBJ1-4; D gene unclear. Germline CDR1 reads GTSNPN; CDR2 reads SVGIG (reference sequence). This CDR3 comprises 11 residues. Trimming took off 3 bases at V and 8 bases at J, with 7 bases between the two ends. In DNA form, the CDR3 reads TGTGCCTGGAGGTTTGGAGAAAAACTGTTTTTT. This gives the protein CAWRFGEKLFF.

V usage is TRBV18 and J usage is TRBJ1-1; no reliable D call. Germline CDR1 is KGHSH and CDR2 is LQKENI. Trimming cost V 6 bases and J 4 bases, with 21 bases left between them. The CDR3 loop spans 16 amino acids. The CDR3 DNA reads TGTGCCAGCTCCCCAGATCGGCAGTTGATAGTCACTGAAGCTTTCTTT. Encoded protein: CASSPDRQLIVTEAFF.

The chain recombines TRBV2 with TRBJ1-5; TRBD1 is a possible D gene (5 bases). This CDR3 region has 13 residues. V lost 8 bases and J lost 7, with 15 bases in between. CDR1 is SNHLY, CDR2 FYNNEI, per germline. CDR3 bases: TGTGCCAGCGGTATGTCCAGGGAACAGCCCCAGCATTTT. Translated, it gives CASGMSREQPQHF.

V is TRBV28 and J is TRBJ1-2, with TRBD1 matching 7 bases. The CDR3 runs to 15 residues. CDR1 is MDHEN, CDR2 SYDVKM, per germline. The V gene end was trimmed by 3 bases and the J gene end by 4 bases; junction bases not matched to a gene: 8. The CDR3 bases are TGTGCCAGCAGTTTCCGCACAGGGGTGGGCTATGGCTACACCTTC. The encoded protein is CASSFRTGVGYGYTF.

A single count supports this clone. The rearrangement joins TRBV7-3 to TRBJ2-1; no clear D gene. The germline gives CDR1 SGHTA, CDR2 FQGTGA. The CDR3 length is 12 residues. The V end was cut by 2 bases, the J end by 9 bases, with 8 bases between. The CDR3 DNA reads TGTGCCAGCAGCTTACCCGGAAGTGAGCAGTTCTTC. Protein sequence: CASSLPGSEQFF.